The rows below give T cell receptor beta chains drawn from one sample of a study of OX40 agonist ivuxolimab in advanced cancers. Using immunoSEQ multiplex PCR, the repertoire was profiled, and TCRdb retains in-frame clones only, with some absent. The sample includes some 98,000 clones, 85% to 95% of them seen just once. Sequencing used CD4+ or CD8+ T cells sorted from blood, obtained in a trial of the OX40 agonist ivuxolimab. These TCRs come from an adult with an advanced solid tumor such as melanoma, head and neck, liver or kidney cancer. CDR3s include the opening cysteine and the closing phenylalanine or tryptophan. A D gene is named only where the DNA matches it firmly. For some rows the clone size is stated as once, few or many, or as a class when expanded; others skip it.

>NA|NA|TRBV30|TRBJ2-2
CAWSLQLGELFF
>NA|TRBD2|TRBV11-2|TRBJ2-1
CASSLGLADYNEQFF
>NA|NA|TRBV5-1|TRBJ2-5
CASSSLQETQYF
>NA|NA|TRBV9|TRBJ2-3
CASSVTDDSSDTQYF
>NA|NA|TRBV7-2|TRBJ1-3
CASSRRGDSGNTIYF
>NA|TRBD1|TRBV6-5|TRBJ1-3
CASRPTGGRNTIYF
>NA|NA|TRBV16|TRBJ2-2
CASSRSGATGGGELFF
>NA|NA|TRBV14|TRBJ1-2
CASSQVEDGYTF
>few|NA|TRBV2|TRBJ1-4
CASSDRGAVKLFF
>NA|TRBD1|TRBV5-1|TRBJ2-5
CASSPTGSQETQYF
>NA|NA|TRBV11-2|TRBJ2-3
CASSSPTQSTDTQYF
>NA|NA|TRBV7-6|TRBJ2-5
CASSSILQETQYF
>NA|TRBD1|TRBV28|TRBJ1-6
CASSFDADRGIMTLHF
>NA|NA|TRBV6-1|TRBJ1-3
CASSEPGGSGNTIYF
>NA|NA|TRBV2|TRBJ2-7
CASGGRYEQYF
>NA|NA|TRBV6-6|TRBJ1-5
CASSYSTGQPQHF
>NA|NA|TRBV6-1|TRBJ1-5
CASSERQGYLGNQPQHF
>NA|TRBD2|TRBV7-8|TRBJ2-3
CASSLVLAGVPTDTQYF
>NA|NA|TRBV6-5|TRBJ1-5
CASSRNPVGWQPQHF
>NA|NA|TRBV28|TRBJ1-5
CASSLVHQPQHF
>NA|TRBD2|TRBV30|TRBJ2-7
CAWSVHDSGVWGEQYF
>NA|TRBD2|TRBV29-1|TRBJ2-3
CSVETGLPITDTQYF
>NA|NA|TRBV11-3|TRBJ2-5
CASSARGTEQETQYF
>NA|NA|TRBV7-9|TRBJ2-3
CASSLASTDTQYF
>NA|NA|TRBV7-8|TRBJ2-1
CASSLVGLWGRWDEQFF
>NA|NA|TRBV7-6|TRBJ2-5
CASSLVETQYF
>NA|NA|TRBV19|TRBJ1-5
CASSAANQPQHF
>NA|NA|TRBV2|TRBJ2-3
CASSEEGNADTQYF
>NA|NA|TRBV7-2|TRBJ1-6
CASSVTGPGGGSPLHF
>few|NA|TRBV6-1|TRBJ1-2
CASSAPGQIYGYTF
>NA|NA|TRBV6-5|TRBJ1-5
CASSFPPPTVGQPQHF
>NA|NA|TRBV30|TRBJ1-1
CAWSVRKATSEAFF
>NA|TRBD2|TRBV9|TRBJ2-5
CASSIGLGEETQYF
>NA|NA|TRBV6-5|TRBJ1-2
CASSSHQKFNNKGYTF
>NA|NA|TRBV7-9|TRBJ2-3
CAITVSQYF
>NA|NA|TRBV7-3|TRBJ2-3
CASSLRGAGLGFDSADTQYF
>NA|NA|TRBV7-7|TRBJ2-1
CASSSGDSYYNEQFF
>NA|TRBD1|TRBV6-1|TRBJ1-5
CASSPRQGGAQPQHF
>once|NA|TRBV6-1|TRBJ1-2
CASSEWALYGYTF
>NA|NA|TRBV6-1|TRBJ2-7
CASSYRAEQYF
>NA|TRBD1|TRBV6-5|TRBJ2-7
CASSYSSAGGLYEQYF
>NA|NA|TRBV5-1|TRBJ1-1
CASNTGRDTEAFF
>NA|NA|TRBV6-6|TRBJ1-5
CASSFVRQPQHF
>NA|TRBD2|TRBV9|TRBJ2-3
CASSITSGGATDTQYF
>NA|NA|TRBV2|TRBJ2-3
CASSESLPGDTQYF
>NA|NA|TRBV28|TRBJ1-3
CASSLPGRAGYSGNTIYF
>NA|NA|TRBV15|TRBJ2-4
CATSPGGSTKNIQYF
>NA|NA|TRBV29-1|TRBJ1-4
CSVTRRTNNEKLFF
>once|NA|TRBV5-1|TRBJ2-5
CASSLILQETQYF